The 23 T cell receptor beta chains reported below all come from one sample, sequenced in a study of T cells in women clearing cervical HPV infection. TCRdb keeps only in-frame clones here, not all; method: immunoSEQ multiplex PCR. This sample lists about 28,000 clones; its ten largest clones have roughly 16%. The sequencing input was blood buffy coat. Every receptor here comes from a woman between 18 and 69 years old with a cervical HPV16 infection that either progressed to CIN3+ or cleared (not recorded which).

As regards this clone: The read ends 3 residues shy of where the CDR3 ends; the end is completed using the germline J gene. This sequence joins TRBV6-1 and TRBJ2-1; tentatively, D is TRBD2 (6 bases). This CDR3 comprises 15 residues. Germline V gene sequence: CDR1 MNHNS, CDR2 SASEGT. Deletions cut 2 bases from V and 4 bases from J, with 12 bases between. Incomplete CDR3 DNA: TGTGCCAGCAGTGAACAGAGCGGGCGGTACAATGAG. Translated, it gives CASSEQSGRYNE. The complete CDR3 protein is CASSEQSGRYNEQFF.

In the case of this clone: A junction boundary mismatches the germline segment, possibly from a read error. Read data end 3 residues before the CDR3 end; the end is taken from the germline J gene. This sequence joins TRBV7-7 and TRBJ2-5; 7 bases fit TRBD1. Germline CDR1 SSHAT, CDR2 FNYEAQ (reference sequence). This CDR3 has 13 amino acids. CDR3 bases read: TGTGCTAGCAGCTTTACAGGGGAAGAGACC. This gives the protein CASSFTGEET. The entire CDR3 reads CASSFTGEETQYF. The variable domain in full, with the rest retrieved from reference TRBV7-7 and TRBJ2-5, is GAGVSQSPRYKVTKRGQDVTLRCDPISSHATLYWYQQALGQGPEFLTYFNYEAQPDKSGLPSDRFSAERPEGSISTLTIQRTEQRDSAMYRCASSFTGEETQYFGPGTRLLVL.

On this clone: The read stops 3 residues short of the end of the CDR3; the missing end is completed from the germline J gene. The rearrangement uses TRBV10-1 and TRBJ1-2, with TRBD1 matching over 7 bases. The germline gives CDR1 WNHNN, CDR2 SYGVQD (reference sequence). The CDR3 consists of 15 residues. Trimming cost V 5 bases and J 2 bases; bases outside gene matches: 8. The CDR3 DNA, read in part, is TGCGCCAGCAGTCGCAGGGACAGACGAAACTATGGC. Its translation: CASSRRDRRNYG. In full, the CDR3 is CASSRRDRRNYGYTF.

In the case of this clone: The CDR3 extends 3 residues past the end of the read, so its final part is completed from the germline J gene. The chain joins TRBV5-4 to TRBJ2-3, with TRBD2 matching 11 bases. V dropped 0 bases and J dropped 6; count of bases not matched to a gene: 6. Germline assignment: CDR1 SGHNT and CDR2 YYREEE (reference sequence). CDR3 size: 16 residues. CDR3 sequence reads: CASSLALAGGGDTQYF. The part of the CDR3 DNA that was read is TGTGCCAGCAGCTTGGCGCTAGCGGGGGGAGGTGATACG.

Remarks on this clone: The junction and the germline gene differ at one end; a read error may be behind it. The sequenced fragment ends 3 residues before the CDR3 boundary, so the rest is inferred from the germline J gene. The genes are TRBV4-2 and TRBJ2-5, with D possibly being TRBD1 (7 bases). The germline CDR1 and CDR2 sequences are LGHNA and YNFKEQ. The CDR3 has 15 residues. Here the CDR3 reads CASSHHGQGGETQYF. The CDR3 bases that were read are TGCGCCAGCAGCCATCATGGCCAGGGGGGAGAGACC.

Concerning this clone: The missing CDR3 end, 3 residues past where the read stops, is filled in from the germline J gene. V is TRBV7-2 and J is TRBJ2-1, with D unclear. Germline values: CDR1 SGHTA, CDR2 FQGNSA. This CDR3 spans 12 amino acids. V dropped 0 bases and J dropped 9 bases, with 6 bases sitting between them. The CDR3: CASSLALSEQFF. Incomplete CDR3 DNA: TGTGCCAGCAGCTTAGCCCTGTCTGAG. Looking up the rest from reference TRBV7-2 and TRBJ2-1 gives the full variable domain: GAGVSQSPSNKVTEKGKDVELRCDPISGHTALYWYRQSLGQGLEFLIYFQGNSAPDKSGLPSDRFSAERTGGSVSTLTIQRTQQEDSAVYLCASSLALSEQFFGPGTRLTVL.

To note about this clone: The sequence runs out 3 residues before the end of the CDR3; the remainder is reconstructed from the germline J gene. This chain connects TRBV18 to TRBJ1-2; 8 bases align to TRBD1. The CDR3 contains 14 residues. Germline values: CDR1 KGHSH, CDR2 LQKENI. CDR3 bases read: TGTGCCAGCTCACCGCGGACAGGGTCCTACGAA. This sequence encodes CASSPRTGSYE. The whole CDR3 sequence is CASSPRTGSYEYTF.

Points on this clone: With the read ending 3 residues before the CDR3 end, the germline J gene is used to fill in that end. This rearrangement joins TRBV5-1 to TRBJ2-7; D might be TRBD1 (7 bases). The CDR3 loop spans 17 amino acids. Per germline, CDR1 SGHRS and CDR2 YFSETQ. Trimming shortened V by 2 bases and J by 1 base, and 19 bases separated the two germline ends. The CDR3 reads CASSFRSGGRGSYEQYF. Partial CDR3 DNA: TGCGCCAGCAGCTTTAGATCAGGGGGGCGCGGGTCCTACGAG.

Comment on this clone: The read finishes 3 residues shy of the CDR3 end, and the germline J gene is used to complete it. The chain employs TRBV7-9 and TRBJ2-2; 7 bases line up with TRBD2. The CDR3 extends over 13 amino acids. Germline V gives CDR1 SEHNR, CDR2 FQNEAQ (reference sequence). The DNA read from the CDR3 is TGTGCCAGCAGCTTCCGGGGGGATGAAAAG. This encodes CASSFRGDEK. The full CDR3 is CASSFRGDEKLFF.

As for this clone: The sequenced fragment ends 3 residues before the CDR3 boundary, so the rest is inferred from the germline J gene. The chain recombines TRBV20-1 with TRBJ1-6; TRBD1 matches 7 bases. Looked up from germline, CDR1 is DFQATT and CDR2 is SNEGSKA (reference sequence). Unmatched junction bases numbered 5, after V lost 5 bases and J lost 7 bases. The CDR3 contains 13 residues. CDR3 sequence: CSAGGTANSPLHF. The CDR3 bases that were read are TGCAGTGCTGGAGGGACAGCAAATTCACCC.

As to this clone: Coverage ceases 3 residues before the CDR3 finishes, and the germline J gene fills in the end. This chain joins TRBV7-2 and TRBJ2-3, with 9 bases lining up with TRBD2. CDR1 SGHTA and CDR2 FQGNSA come from the germline V gene. V lost 5 bases and J lost 4; bases outside the gene matches: 7. The CDR3 runs to 15 residues. The CDR3 region is CASSLGRGGPDTQYF. CDR3 DNA, as far as it was read: TGTGCCAGCAGCCTTGGGCGGGGGGGCCCAGATACG.

Notes on this clone: The CDR3 end falls 3 residues outside the read, so it is completed with the germline J gene. This chain joins TRBV6-2 or TRBV6-3 and TRBJ2-7, with D perhaps matching TRBD1 (6 bases). This CDR3 spans 14 amino acids. CDR1 and CDR2 from the germline V gene are MNHEY and SVGEGT. V dropped 6 bases and J dropped 6 bases, with 18 bases sitting between them. CDR3: CASSRSGDIGEQYF. CDR3 DNA (partial): TGTGCCAGCAGCCGCTCAGGGGACATCGGCGAG.

To note about this clone: Compared with germline, one end of the junction differs, possibly owing to a read error. The read comes to an end 3 residues before the CDR3 does, leaving the germline J gene to fill in the end. The chain carries TRBV4-2 and TRBJ2-7, with TRBD1 matching 10 bases. The germline V gene has CDR1 LGHNA and CDR2 YNFKEQ. This CDR3 region has 15 residues. The CDR3 DNA, read in part, is TGCGCCAGCAGCCAATTGGGACAGGGGATCCACGAG. It is translated as CASSQLGQGIHE. From start to end, the CDR3 is CASSQLGQGIHEQYF.

As concerns this clone: A read error may account for a junction end that differs from germline. Sequencing ends 3 residues short of the CDR3 end; the germline J gene provides the rest. This chain uses TRBV4-2 with TRBJ2-1; 9 bases match TRBD2. Looked up from germline, CDR1 is LGHNA and CDR2 is YNFKEQ. This CDR3 spans 17 amino acids. Partial CDR3 DNA: TGCGCCAGCAGCCAAGAACCTAGCGGGGAGATGTACAATGAG. Encoded protein: CASSQEPSGEMYNE. In full, the CDR3 is CASSQEPSGEMYNEQFF.

As concerns this clone: The read terminates 3 residues ahead of where the CDR3 ends, so the germline J gene completes it. The gene calls are TRBV11-1 and TRBJ1-2; TRBD1 matches at 7 bases. The germline V gene encodes CDR1 SGHAT and CDR2 FQDESV (reference sequence). The junction had 7 bases not matched to a gene; V was cut back by 5 bases and J by 4 bases. CDR3 size: 14 residues. Incomplete CDR3 DNA: TGTGCCAGCAGCCCACGGACAGGCACCTATGGC. It yields the protein CASSPRTGTYG. The whole CDR3 protein is CASSPRTGTYGYTF.

The DNA read from the CDR3 is TGTGCCAGCGAGAAGTCCGGGACTAGCGACGAG. This sequence encodes CASEKSGTSDE. The whole CDR3 is CASEKSGTSDEAFF. V and J are TRBV6-2 or TRBV6-3 and TRBJ1-1; D possibly corresponds to TRBD1 (5 bases). Sequencing ends 3 residues short of the CDR3 end; the germline J gene provides the rest. The germline V gene has CDR1 MNHEY and CDR2 SVGEGT. This CDR3 region has 14 residues.

A remark on this clone: The read ends 3 residues shy of where the CDR3 ends; the end is completed using the germline J gene. This chain connects TRBV20-1 to TRBJ2-3, with D perhaps TRBD1 (5 bases). Germline CDR1 reads DFQATT; CDR2 reads SNEGSKA (reference sequence). The CDR3 extends over 14 amino acids. This CDR3 is CSAREAQGNQPQYF. CDR3 DNA, as far as it was read: TGCAGTGCTAGAGAGGCCCAGGGCAATCAGCCG.

The CDR3 sequence: CATTTGINSPLHF. The DNA read from the CDR3 is TGTGCCACCACGACAGGGATAAATTCACCC. The V call is TRBV5-6, the J call TRBJ1-6; TRBD1 matches at 7 bases. The sequenced fragment ends 3 residues before the CDR3 boundary, so the rest is inferred from the germline J gene. There are 13 residues in the CDR3. Germline loops: CDR1 SGHDT, CDR2 YYEEEE. The ends lost 9 bases at V and 7 bases at J; junction bases unmatched: 7.

Regarding this clone: The read halts 3 residues ahead of the CDR3 end, with the missing end drawn from the germline J gene. Other DNA sequences from this sample encode an identical CDR3 as well. This chain joins TRBV6-2 or TRBV6-3 and TRBJ1-3; D perhaps matches TRBD1 (6 bases). The CDR3 runs 15 residues. The ends were cut back, 0 bases at V and 0 bases at J, with 6 bases in the middle. Germline V gene sequence: CDR1 MNHEY, CDR2 SVGEGT. CDR3 in amino acids: CASSYSGHSGNTIYF. The part of the CDR3 DNA that was read is TGTGCCAGCAGTTACTCGGGACACTCTGGAAACACC.

As concerns this clone: The read ends 3 residues before the CDR3 terminus; that terminus is restored from the germline J gene. The chain links TRBV6-1 to TRBJ1-1; 9 positions match TRBD1. V shed 5 bases and J 4 bases; nucleotides not matched to a gene: 5. The V gene's germline CDR1 is MNHNS and CDR2 SASEGT. CDR3 length: 14 amino acids. CDR3 residues: CASSQGTGSTEAFF. Incomplete CDR3 DNA: TGTGCCAGCAGTCAAGGGACAGGGAGCACTGAA.

In the case of this clone: The read comes to an end 3 residues before the CDR3 does, leaving the germline J gene to fill in the end. The rearrangement links TRBV30 to TRBJ1-2; D is unresolved. This CDR3 has 14 amino acids. The V gene's germline CDR1 is GTSNPN and CDR2 SVGIG (reference sequence). Incomplete CDR3 DNA: TGTGCCTGGAGTGTAGGTACAGCCGATTACGAC. Its protein is CAWSVGTADYD. The CDR3, in full, reads CAWSVGTADYDYTF.

Comment on this clone: The CDR3 end is not reached by the read, which stops 3 residues before it; the germline J gene fills it in. The gene calls are TRBV4-2 and TRBJ2-1; 8 nucleotides align to TRBD2. V was pared by 5 bases and J by 4 bases, with 13 bases of the junction left unmatched. In germline, CDR1 is LGHNA, CDR2 YNFKEQ. CDR3 length: 17 amino acids. The CDR3: CASSEGKTRGAYNEQFF. The DNA read from the CDR3 is TGTGCCAGCAGCGAAGGGAAGACGCGGGGGGCGTACAATGAG.

This CDR3 is CASRLDRALTEAFF. The CDR3 bases that were read are TGTGCCAGCAGACTCGACAGGGCTTTAACTGAA. The gene calls are TRBV7-9 and TRBJ1-1; 7 bases agree with TRBD1. Read sequence stops 3 residues before the CDR3 end, and the germline J gene provides the missing end. Germline V gene sequence: CDR1 SEHNR, CDR2 FQNEAQ (reference sequence). The CDR3 contains 14 residues. V gave up 6 bases and J gave up 5 bases; unmatched junction bases: 9.